This TCR beta chain was captured by sequencing in a study of T cell responses to AZD1222 COVID-19 vaccine. The method was immunoSEQ multiplex PCR; TCRdb's version includes in-frame clones alone and lacks a portion of them. The sample includes roughly 110,000 clones, about 92% of them seen just once. Study conclusions and caveats: Targets within unmutated variant regions were reportedly found for nearly half of spike-specific TCRs.

The germline CDR1 and CDR2 sequences are SGDLS and YYNGEE. The CDR3 runs to 17 residues. With V trimmed by 4 bases and J by 8 bases, 14 bases remained unmatched. Analysis merged second doses at about 4 or about 12 weeks. This clone was observed a single time. Its target is not known. The clonotype was recovered from an adult who received the AZD1222 COVID-19 vaccine. Specimen: peripheral blood, collected 28 days after the second AZD1222 dose. The chain has TRBV9 and TRBJ2-4; 11 bases align to TRBD2. In DNA, the CDR3 is TGTGCCAGCAGCCCACGTAGCGGGGGGGCTTCAAGGGACATTCAGTACTTC. Its translation is CASSPRSGGASRDIQYF.